Sequencing of this TCR beta chain was carried out in a study of OX40 agonist ivuxolimab in advanced cancers. In terms of the full investigation: Ivuxolimab, which targeted the costimulatory receptor OX40 (CD134), was an agonistic, fully human IgG2 monoclonal antibody. Intravenous ivuxolimab was administered to patients every 2 weeks at six dose levels: 0.01, 0.1, 0.3, 1.5, 3 and 10 mg/kg. Of the 50 to 55 patients in dose escalation, about 20 had hepatocellular carcinoma, around 15 had melanoma, 9 had renal cell carcinoma and 9 had head and neck cancer. A male proportion of around 81% and a mean age of roughly 58 years, ranging from roughly 23 to 85, were recorded for the dose-escalation cohort. Prior anti-PD-1, anti-PD-L1 or anti-CTLA-4 therapy was permitted, and approximately 40% of dose-escalation patients had received checkpoint inhibitors. Partial responses occurred in three dose-escalation patients: two with cutaneous melanoma and one with hepatocellular carcinoma. The point of sequencing TCRbeta in the periphery was to test whether ivuxolimab changed TCR sequence diversity and drove clonal T-cell expansion. The paper describes the monotherapy dose-escalation part (N = 52 patients) of the phase I trial of ivuxolimab.

The junction shows trimming of 2 bases on V and 2 bases on J, plus 12 bases between the germline ends. The germline V gene specifies KGHSH as CDR1 and LQKENI as CDR2. The CDR3 numbers 15 residues from cysteine through phenylalanine. The entry retains the CDR3 DNA only, 45 bases that are in frame from base 1. For sequencing of the TCRbeta CDR3 region, genomic DNA was extracted from the sorted cells. The immunoSEQ Assay was used to sequence the TCRbeta CDR3 regions. Here the immuneACCESS table is served through TCRdb, limited to in-frame sequences with V and J called. Missing clones are a known gap in these copies; in checked studies unresolved V genes cover under half, and the rest lacks a known reason. This sample comprises over 80,000 clones, 70% to 90% of them detected only once. About 4% of the sample belongs to the ten largest clones. The trial excluded patients who had a history of autoimmune disease or were on systemic immunosuppression. Peripheral blood for TCR sequencing was drawn from every dose cohort at baseline, at cycle 4 day 1 and at cycle 7 day 1. The samples were drawn from a first-in-human, open-label, multicenter phase I dose-escalation trial of ivuxolimab. Adults with locally advanced or metastatic melanoma, renal cell, hepatocellular, or head and neck squamous cell carcinoma were enrolled in the trial. Before TCR sequencing, CD4+ and CD8+ T cells were separately sorted from peripheral blood.

Study-wide findings and limitations: The antigen specificity of the clonally expanded peripheral T cells was not determined. Low levels of normalized T-cell clonal expansion were also seen in some nonresponding patients. On average, CD8+ T cells showed more expanded clones than CD4+ T cells after ivuxolimab. At doses of 0.1 to 3.0 mg/kg, clonal expansion of both CD4+ and CD8+ T cells in blood was seen between baseline and week 6. In the 0.1-3.0 mg/kg groups, partial responders were among the patients with the lowest normalized peripheral clonal expansion, particularly in CD8+ T cells.

About this clone itself: Its antigen is still unknown. Base qualities are not recorded, but no much larger clone differs from it by a single base.

Here the chain combines TRBV18 and TRBJ2-5; TRBD1 is a possible D gene, resting on 6 matching bases. This TCR was recovered from an adult with an advanced solid tumor such as melanoma, head and neck, liver or kidney cancer. The sample consisted of CD4+ or CD8+ T cells sorted from blood, taken in a trial of the OX40 agonist ivuxolimab. This receptor has the CDR3 CASSPFSGQQETQYF. The bases are TGTGCCAGCTCACCATTTTCTGGACAGCAAGAGACCCAGTACTTC.